This T cell receptor (beta chain) came from a study of blood T cell repertoires in COVID-19. About the research overall: The study drew acute and convalescent COVID-19 samples from the United States, Italy and Spain. T cells, B-cell-depleted T cells, or PBMCs provided the cDNA or gDNA that served as material.

In the authors' workflow: Reference gene primer amplification in the assay estimated nucleated cell counts. Some clones are missing from TCRdb's copy, which holds only in-frame ones; the method was immunoSEQ multiplex PCR. Clonal size and the V and J genes are those of that table, whereas D and trimming came from the DNA. The sample contains about 90,000 clones, approximately 80% of which appear only once. Germline V gene lookup returns CDR1 SGHRS and CDR2 YFSETQ. After removal of 4 bases from V and 5 bases from J, the junction contained 7 bases not matched to a gene. CDR3 size: 15 residues. The chain joins TRBV5-1 to TRBJ1-5; the match to TRBD1 covers 9 bases. Sequenced material: peripheral blood. The source is a human donor in a cohort sampled during active COVID-19. In DNA form, the CDR3 reads TGCGCCAGCAGCCCGGGACAGGGTCTGGATCAGCCCCAGCATTTT. Protein: CASSPGQGLDQPQHF.